This T cell receptor (beta chain) is from a study of T cells after posttransplantation cyclophosphamide. Findings and caveats of the study: Skin or GI-infiltrating T cells shared few TRB sequences with blood.

This clone appeared once. As yet, its antigen is unknown. TCRdb's copy holds only in-frame clones and misses some; the assay was immunoSEQ multiplex PCR. The data contain 9,000 to 10,000 clones, around 87% of them singletons. Sampled 1 year posttransplant, controls received myeloablative marrow transplants, methotrexate and a calcineurin inhibitor. In germline, CDR1 is SEHNR, CDR2 FQNEAQ (reference sequence). J was trimmed by 4 bases and V by 0 bases; bases with no gene match: 9. There are 17 residues in the CDR3. The rearrangement joins TRBV7-9 to TRBJ2-1, with 7 bases matching TRBD2. The sequenced sample was PBMCs, obtained after an allogeneic stem cell transplant with a calcineurin inhibitor and methotrexate. This sequence was found in a male patient aged 30 to 39 who received an allogeneic stem cell transplant from an unrelated donor, was CMV-positive, and had no GVHD. Some T cells may be the graft donor's. CDR3 loop: CASSLAYREDSYNEQFF. The CDR3 DNA reads TGTGCCAGCAGCTTAGCTTACCGGGAGGACTCTTACAATGAGCAGTTCTTC.